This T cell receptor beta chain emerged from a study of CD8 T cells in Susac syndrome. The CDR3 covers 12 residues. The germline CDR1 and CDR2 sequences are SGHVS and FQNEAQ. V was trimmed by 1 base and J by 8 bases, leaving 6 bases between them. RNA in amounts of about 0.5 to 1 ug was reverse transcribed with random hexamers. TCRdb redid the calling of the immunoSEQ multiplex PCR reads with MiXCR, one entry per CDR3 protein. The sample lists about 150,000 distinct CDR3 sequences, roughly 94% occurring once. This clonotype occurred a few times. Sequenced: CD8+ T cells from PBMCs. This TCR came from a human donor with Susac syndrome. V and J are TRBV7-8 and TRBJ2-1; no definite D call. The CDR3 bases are TGTGCCAGCAGCTTAGGGCTGGATGAGCAGTTCTTC. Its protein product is CASSLGLDEQFF.